These T cell receptor beta chains were read from a single sample in a study of early T cells in non-severe SARS-CoV-2 infection. TCRdb fed the 5' RACE reads into MiXCR, producing one record per CDR3 protein. The sample includes roughly 75,000 distinct CDR3 sequences, about 15% of them seen just once. The sequenced material came from whole blood. These receptors were collected from an adult who was a healthcare worker with PCR-confirmed SARS-CoV-2 infection or an uninfected control (not recorded which). Both conserved end residues are part of each CDR3. The D gene is left open where the match is weak. Clone size is shown for a subset of rows, as once, few, many or a class of expanded clone.

J gene: TRBJ1-1; clone size: many; V gene: TRBV10-2; D gene: NA; CDR3 protein: CASSVRSLNTEAFF; CDR3 DNA: TGCGCCAGCAGTGTCCGGTCTTTGAACACTGAAGCTTTCTTT
J gene: TRBJ2-1; clone size: few; V gene: TRBV2; D gene: NA; CDR3 protein: CASSPASSSYNEQFF; CDR3 DNA: TGTGCCAGCAGCCCGGCGTCGAGCTCCTACAATGAGCAGTTCTTC
J gene: TRBJ1-6; clone size: many; V gene: TRBV6-6; D gene: NA; CDR3 protein: CASSSRPGSYNSPLHF; CDR3 DNA: TGTGCCAGCAGTAGCCGGCCAGGATCCTATAATTCACCCCTCCACTTT
J gene: TRBJ2-2; clone size: many; V gene: TRBV12-3/TRBV12-4; D gene: NA; CDR3 protein: CASSPPGELFF; CDR3 DNA: TGTGCCAGCAGTCCCCCCGGGGAGCTGTTTTTT
J gene: TRBJ2-7; clone size: NA; V gene: TRBV29-1; D gene: NA; CDR3 protein: CSVGASSYEQYF; CDR3 DNA: TGCAGCGTTGGTGCGAGTTCCTACGAGCAGTACTTC
J gene: TRBJ2-2; clone size: NA; V gene: TRBV10-3; D gene: NA; CDR3 protein: CAISGHMERPNTGELFF; CDR3 DNA: TGTGCCATCAGTGGCCACATGGAAAGGCCGAACACCGGGGAGCTGTTTTTT
J gene: TRBJ2-3; clone size: many; V gene: TRBV6-5; D gene: TRBD1; CDR3 protein: CASSKTGGYLVADTQYF; CDR3 DNA: TGTGCCAGCAGTAAGACAGGGGGCTATCTTGTGGCAGATACGCAGTATTTT
J gene: TRBJ2-1; clone size: NA; V gene: TRBV5-1; D gene: NA; CDR3 protein: CASSLAVGGSEQFF; CDR3 DNA: TGCGCCAGCAGCTTGGCCGTAGGGGGGAGCGAGCAGTTCTTC
J gene: TRBJ2-7; clone size: few; V gene: TRBV2; D gene: TRBD1; CDR3 protein: CASHRGKSSYEQYF; CDR3 DNA: TGTGCCAGTCACAGGGGGAAGAGCTCCTACGAGCAGTACTTC
J gene: TRBJ1-4; clone size: few; V gene: TRBV12-3/TRBV12-4; D gene: NA; CDR3 protein: CASSSGGGGRNEKLFF; CDR3 DNA: TGTGCCAGCAGTTCGGGCGGTGGGGGGCGTAATGAAAAACTGTTTTTT
J gene: TRBJ2-7; clone size: NA; V gene: TRBV7-9; D gene: NA; CDR3 protein: CASSSPGPGEQYF; CDR3 DNA: TGTGCCAGCAGCTCGCCGGGCCCGGGGGAGCAGTACTTC
J gene: TRBJ1-2; clone size: NA; V gene: TRBV7-8; D gene: TRBD1; CDR3 protein: CASSLRDRGIYGYTF; CDR3 DNA: TGTGCCAGCAGCTTGCGGGACAGAGGGATTTATGGCTACACCTTC
J gene: TRBJ1-6; clone size: NA; V gene: TRBV9; D gene: NA; CDR3 protein: CASSVGGPNSPLHF; CDR3 DNA: TGTGCCAGCAGCGTAGGGGGTCCTAATTCACCCCTCCACTTT
J gene: TRBJ2-1; clone size: NA; V gene: TRBV5-1; D gene: NA; CDR3 protein: CASSLEMSSYNEQFF; CDR3 DNA: TGCGCCAGCAGCTTGGAGATGAGCTCCTACAATGAGCAGTTCTTC
J gene: TRBJ2-7; clone size: NA; V gene: TRBV10-2; D gene: TRBD2; CDR3 protein: CATTSDSSYEQYF; CDR3 DNA: TGCGCCACCACTAGCGACAGCTCCTACGAGCAGTACTTC
J gene: TRBJ1-1; clone size: once; V gene: TRBV6-5; D gene: TRBD1; CDR3 protein: CASSSLSGGYTEAFF; CDR3 DNA: TGTGCCAGCAGTTCTCTTTCAGGGGGTTACACTGAAGCTTTCTTT
J gene: TRBJ2-1; clone size: NA; V gene: TRBV6-6; D gene: TRBD2; CDR3 protein: CASISGTYNEQFF; CDR3 DNA: TGTGCCAGCATAAGCGGGACCTACAATGAGCAGTTCTTC
J gene: TRBJ2-7; clone size: many; V gene: TRBV6-5; D gene: TRBD1; CDR3 protein: CASSNRGTYEQYF; CDR3 DNA: TGTGCCAGCAGTAACAGGGGGACCTACGAGCAGTACTTC
J gene: TRBJ1-1; clone size: NA; V gene: TRBV14; D gene: NA; CDR3 protein: CASSQVNGRYTEAFF; CDR3 DNA: TGTGCCAGCAGCCAAGTAAATGGAAGATACACTGAAGCTTTCTTT
J gene: TRBJ1-5; clone size: few; V gene: TRBV18; D gene: NA; CDR3 protein: CASSPLSQGLQPQHF; CDR3 DNA: TGTGCCAGCTCACCACTGTCTCAGGGCCTTCAGCCCCAGCATTTT
J gene: TRBJ2-3; clone size: many; V gene: TRBV9; D gene: NA; CDR3 protein: CASSGQTTTQYF; CDR3 DNA: TGTGCCAGCAGCGGCCAGACGACTACGCAGTATTTT
J gene: TRBJ1-4; clone size: NA; V gene: TRBV5-1; D gene: NA; CDR3 protein: CASSLEPRAEKLFF; CDR3 DNA: TGCGCCAGCAGCTTGGAGCCGCGGGCTGAAAAACTGTTTTTT
J gene: TRBJ1-2; clone size: few; V gene: TRBV5-4; D gene: TRBD1; CDR3 protein: CASSSVYPGGASGYTF; CDR3 DNA: TGTGCCAGCAGCTCAGTCTATCCAGGGGGCGCGTCCGGCTACACCTTC
J gene: TRBJ2-6; clone size: NA; V gene: TRBV20-1; D gene: TRBD1; CDR3 protein: CSARGQPILSGANVLTF; CDR3 DNA: TGCAGTGCTAGGGGACAGCCCATCCTCTCTGGGGCCAACGTCCTGACTTTC
J gene: TRBJ2-7; clone size: many; V gene: TRBV28; D gene: NA; CDR3 protein: CASSLRPLGEQYF; CDR3 DNA: TGTGCCAGCAGTTTACGCCCCTTAGGAGAGCAGTACTTC
J gene: TRBJ1-6; clone size: NA; V gene: TRBV19; D gene: TRBD1; CDR3 protein: CASSGRTGDNSPLHF; CDR3 DNA: TGTGCCAGTAGTGGACGGACAGGAGATAATTCACCCCTCCACTTT
J gene: TRBJ2-3; clone size: few; V gene: TRBV29-1; D gene: TRBD1; CDR3 protein: CSAGQLTDTQYF; CDR3 DNA: TGCAGCGCGGGACAGTTAACAGATACGCAGTATTTT
J gene: TRBJ2-7; clone size: few; V gene: TRBV7-2; D gene: TRBD2; CDR3 protein: CASSKRVPLAGTGGAYEQYF; CDR3 DNA: TGTGCCAGCAGCAAAAGGGTCCCATTAGCGGGTACCGGGGGTGCCTACGAGCAGTACTTC
J gene: TRBJ1-1; clone size: few; V gene: TRBV3-1; D gene: NA; CDR3 protein: CASSPLAPMNTEAFF; CDR3 DNA: TGTGCCAGCAGCCCCCTTGCCCCGATGAACACTGAAGCTTTCTTT
J gene: TRBJ1-3; clone size: NA; V gene: TRBV6-5; D gene: NA; CDR3 protein: CASSKGVIANTIYF; CDR3 DNA: TGTGCCAGCAGTAAGGGGGTGATTGCGAACACCATATATTTT
J gene: TRBJ1-1; clone size: NA; V gene: TRBV11-3; D gene: NA; CDR3 protein: CASRAGEPEAFF; CDR3 DNA: TGTGCCAGCAGAGCAGGGGAGCCTGAAGCTTTCTTT